A single T cell receptor beta chain is shown here with its context. Normal lung was taken at the farthest possible site, at least 3 cm from tumour. The sample is drawn from a study of immune cell composition in non-small cell lung cancer. Data came from immunoSEQ multiplex PCR; TCRdb stores just in-frame clones and leaves some out. Among about 2,500 clones, approximately 77% were seen once, and the ten largest hold approximately 19%. The trim removed 5 bases at V and 8 bases at J, leaving 11 bases unmatched. Germline lookup yields CDR1 SGHTA and CDR2 FQGTGA. This CDR3 comprises 16 residues. Material for sequencing was non-adjacent lung tissue. The receptor was isolated from a human donor with non-small cell lung cancer. The gene calls are TRBV7-3 and TRBJ2-1; 11 bases map to TRBD2. The CDR3 DNA reads TGTGCCAGCAGCCCCCGAGTAGCGGGAGGGTTCCATGAGCAGTTCTTC. Its translation: CASSPRVAGGFHEQFF.